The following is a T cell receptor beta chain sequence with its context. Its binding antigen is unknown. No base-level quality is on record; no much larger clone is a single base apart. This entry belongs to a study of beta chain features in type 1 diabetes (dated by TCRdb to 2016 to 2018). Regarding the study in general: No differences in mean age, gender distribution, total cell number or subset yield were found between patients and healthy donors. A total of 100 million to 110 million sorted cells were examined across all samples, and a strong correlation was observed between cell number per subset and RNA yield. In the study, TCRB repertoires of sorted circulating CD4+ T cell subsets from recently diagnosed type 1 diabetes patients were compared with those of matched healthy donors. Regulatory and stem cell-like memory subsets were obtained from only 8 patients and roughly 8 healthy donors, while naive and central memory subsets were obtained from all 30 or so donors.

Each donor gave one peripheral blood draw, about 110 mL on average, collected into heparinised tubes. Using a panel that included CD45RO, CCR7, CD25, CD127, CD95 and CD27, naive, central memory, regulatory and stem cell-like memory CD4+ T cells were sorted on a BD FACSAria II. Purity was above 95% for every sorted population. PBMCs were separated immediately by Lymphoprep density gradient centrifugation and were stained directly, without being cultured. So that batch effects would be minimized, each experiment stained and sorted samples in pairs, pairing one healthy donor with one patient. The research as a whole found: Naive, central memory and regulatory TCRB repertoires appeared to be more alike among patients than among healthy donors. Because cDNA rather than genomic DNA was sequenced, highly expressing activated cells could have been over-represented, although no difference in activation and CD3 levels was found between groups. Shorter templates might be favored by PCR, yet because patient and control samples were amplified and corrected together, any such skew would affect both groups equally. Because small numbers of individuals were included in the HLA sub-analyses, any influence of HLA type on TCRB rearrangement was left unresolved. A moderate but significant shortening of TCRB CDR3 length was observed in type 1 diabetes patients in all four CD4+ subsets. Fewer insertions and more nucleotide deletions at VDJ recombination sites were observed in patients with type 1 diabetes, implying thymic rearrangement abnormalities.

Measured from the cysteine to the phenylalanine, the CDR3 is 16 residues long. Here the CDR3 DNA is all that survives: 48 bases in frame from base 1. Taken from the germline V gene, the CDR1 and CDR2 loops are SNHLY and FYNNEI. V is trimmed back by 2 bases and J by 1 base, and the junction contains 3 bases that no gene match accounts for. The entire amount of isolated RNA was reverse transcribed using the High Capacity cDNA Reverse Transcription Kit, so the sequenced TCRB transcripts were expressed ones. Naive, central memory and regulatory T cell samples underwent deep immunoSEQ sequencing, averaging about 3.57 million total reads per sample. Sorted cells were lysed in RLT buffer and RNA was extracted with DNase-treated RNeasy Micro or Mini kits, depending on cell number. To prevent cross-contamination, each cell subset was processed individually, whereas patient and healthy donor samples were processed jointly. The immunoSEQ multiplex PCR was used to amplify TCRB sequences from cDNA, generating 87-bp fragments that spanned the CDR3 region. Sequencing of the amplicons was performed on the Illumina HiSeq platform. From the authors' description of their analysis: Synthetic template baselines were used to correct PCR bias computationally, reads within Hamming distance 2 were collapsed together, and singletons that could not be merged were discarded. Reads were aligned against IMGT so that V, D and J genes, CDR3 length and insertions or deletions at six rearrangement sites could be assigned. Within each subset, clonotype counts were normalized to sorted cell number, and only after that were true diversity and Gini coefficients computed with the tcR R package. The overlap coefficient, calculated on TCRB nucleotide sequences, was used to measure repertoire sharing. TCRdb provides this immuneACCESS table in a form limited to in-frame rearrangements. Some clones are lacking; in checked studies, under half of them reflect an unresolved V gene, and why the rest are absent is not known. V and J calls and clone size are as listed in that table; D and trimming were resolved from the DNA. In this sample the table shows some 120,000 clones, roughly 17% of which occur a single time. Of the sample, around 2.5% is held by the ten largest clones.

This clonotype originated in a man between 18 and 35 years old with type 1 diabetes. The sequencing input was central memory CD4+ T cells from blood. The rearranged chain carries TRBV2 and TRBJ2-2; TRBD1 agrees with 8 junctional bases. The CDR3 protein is CASSELGTGNTGELFF. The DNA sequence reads TGTGCCAGCAGTGAACTCGGGACAGGGAACACCGGGGAGCTGTTTTTT.